Below are 16 T cell receptor beta chains sequenced from a single sample in a study of cytomegalovirus exposure and HLA in healthy donors. The PCR contained 60 Vbeta and 13 Jbeta primers. Sequencing used immunoSEQ multiplex PCR; TCRdb keeps in-frame clones, though not all of them. The data show 110,000 or so clones, approximately 83% seen once. The material sequenced was PBMCs. Source of these receptors: a woman between 18 and 29 years old in good health and CMV-seronegative.

The genes are TRBV18 and TRBJ2-7, with TRBD2 matching over 7 bases. V lost 8 bases to trimming and J lost 3 bases; unmatched junction nucleotides: 10. CDR1 is KGHSH, CDR2 LQKENI, per germline. The CDR3 is 14 amino acids. CDR3 loop: CASAPLADYYEQYF. As DNA, the CDR3 is TGTGCCAGCGCGCCGCTAGCGGATTACTACGAGCAGTACTTC.

Here the CDR3 reads CASSLSRNTEAFF. In DNA, the CDR3 is TGTGCCAGCAGTTTATCCAGGAACACTGAAGCTTTCTTT. The rearrangement joins TRBV28 to TRBJ1-1; D not resolved. V lost 1 base to trimming and J lost 1 base, with 4 bases between them. The CDR3 is 13 amino acids. Germline CDR1 is MDHEN and CDR2 is SYDVKM.

The CDR3 loop reads CASSPSGTDTQYF. Written as DNA, the CDR3 is TGTGCCAGCAGCCCTAGCGGGACTGATACGCAGTATTTT. The V gene is TRBV7-6, the J gene TRBJ2-3; 9 positions match TRBD2. Germline CDR1 reads SGHVS; CDR2 reads FNYEAQ. The CDR3 covers 13 residues. V was pared by 5 bases and J by 6 bases, with 3 bases of the junction left unmatched.

This chain connects TRBV30 to TRBJ1-5; possible D gene TRBD1, 5 bases. Trimming took off 8 bases at V and 8 bases at J, with 16 bases between the two ends. This CDR3 is built from 12 residues. Germline CDR1 reads GTSNPN; CDR2 reads SVGIG (reference sequence). Written as DNA, the CDR3 is TGTGCCCATGGGGCAGGGAAGGAGCCCCAGCATTTT. Its protein is CAHGAGKEPQHF.

V gene TRBV6-1 combines with J gene TRBJ1-5, with TRBD1 identical over 7 bases. V shed 7 bases, J shed 4 bases, and the junction held 1 base outside the gene matches. The CDR3 runs to 12 residues. Germline V CDR1 and CDR2: MNHNS, SASEGT. The CDR3 sequence: CASNRGNQPQHF. DNA of the CDR3: TGTGCCAGCAACAGGGGTAATCAGCCCCAGCATTTT.

This chain links TRBV4-1 with TRBJ1-2; D is possibly TRBD1 (5 bases). Looked up from germline, CDR1 is MGHRA and CDR2 is YSYEKL. The CDR3 length is 15 residues. V shed 2 bases and J shed 2 bases, with 12 bases lying between them. The DNA of the CDR3 is TGCGCCAGCAGCCAAATCATAAAGGGGAACTATGGCTACACCTTC. Its translation is CASSQIIKGNYGYTF.

This chain links TRBV7-2 with TRBJ2-7; D remains ambiguous. This CDR3 spans 14 amino acids. V was clipped by 5 bases and J by 3 bases, with 14 bases between them. Germline V gives CDR1 SGHTA, CDR2 FQGNSA. In nucleotides, the CDR3 is TGTGCCAGCAGCACCCGAGGCGGTCTCTACGAGCAGTACTTC. Protein: CASSTRGGLYEQYF.

The chain is built from TRBV6-1 and TRBJ2-1; TRBD2 might be the D (6 bases). The CDR3 has 13 amino acids. Germline V gene sequence: CDR1 MNHNS, CDR2 SASEGT. Between the trimmed V and J ends, which lost 3 bases and 3 bases, there was a span of 6 bases. The CDR3 reads CASSEGGYNEQFF. Here the CDR3 DNA reads TGTGCCAGCAGTGAGGGGGGCTACAATGAGCAGTTCTTC.

This clone was seen just once. This chain joins TRBV6-1 and TRBJ1-2; 9 bases map to TRBD1. CDR3 length: 15 amino acids. Looked up from germline, CDR1 is MNHNS and CDR2 is SASEGT. Trimming at V came to 3 bases and at J to 3 bases, leaving 5 bases not matched to a gene. CDR3 bases: TGTGCCAGCAGTGACCCACGACAGGGGGACTATGGCTACACCTTC. This encodes CASSDPRQGDYGYTF.

This chain uses TRBV11-2 with TRBJ1-4; 7 nucleotides match TRBD1. Trimming removed 2 bases from V and 8 bases from J; junction bases left unmatched: 8. CDR1 and CDR2 (germline): SGHAT, FQNNGV. There are 15 residues in the CDR3. The CDR3 sequence is CASSLSRTGEEKLFF. The CDR3 coding sequence is TGTGCCAGCAGCTTATCCCGGACAGGAGAAGAAAAACTGTTTTTT.

This chain links TRBV5-1 with TRBJ2-2; unclear D gene. V gave up 1 base and J gave up 3 bases, with 13 bases separating them. Germline V gene lookup returns CDR1 SGHRS and CDR2 YFSETQ. This CDR3 comprises 16 residues. CDR3 bases: TGCGCCAGCAGCTTGTGGCCGGGTTTAGACACCGGGGAGCTGTTTTTT. Translated: CASSLWPGLDTGELFF.

This clone was seen more than once but under ten times. V is TRBV6-5 and J is TRBJ1-5, with D possibly TRBD1 on 5 matching bases. V dropped 2 bases and J dropped 1 base, with 6 bases sitting between them. The CDR3 sequence is 14 residues long. Germline V CDR1 and CDR2: MNHEY, SVGAGI. CDR3 loop: CASSYDSSNQPQHF. The DNA for the CDR3 is TGTGCCAGCAGTTACGACAGCAGCAATCAGCCCCAGCATTTT.

V gene TRBV5-1 combines with J gene TRBJ2-6; 7 bases match TRBD2. CDR1 SGHRS and CDR2 YFSETQ come from the germline V gene. The trim removed 0 bases at V and 4 bases at J, leaving 4 bases unmatched. There are 16 residues in the CDR3. CDR3 sequence reads: CASSLGGRAGANVLTF. Written as DNA, the CDR3 is TGCGCCAGCAGCTTGGGAGGGAGGGCAGGGGCCAACGTCCTGACTTTC.

The chain recombines TRBV4-3 with TRBJ2-3; D may be TRBD2 (5 bases). Trimming stripped 3 bases from V and 6 bases from J, with 13 bases between. The CDR3 length is 14 residues. Germline loops: CDR1 LGHNA, CDR2 YSLEER. CDR3 loop: CASSHAGVSDTQYF. The CDR3 DNA sequence: TGCGCCAGCAGCCATGCCGGGGTATCGGATACGCAGTATTTT.

The genes are TRBV28 and TRBJ2-5; D is unclear. Germline V lookup: CDR1 MDHEN, CDR2 SYDVKM. The V end was cut by 6 bases, the J end by 5 bases, with 10 bases between. The CDR3 contains 12 residues. The CDR3 DNA sequence: TGTGCCAGCAGACCATCTCGGGAGACCCAGTACTTC. This sequence encodes CASRPSRETQYF. The variable domain in full, with the rest retrieved from reference TRBV28 and TRBJ2-5, is DVKVTQSSRYLVKRTGEKVFLECVQDMDHENMFWYRQDPGLGLRLIYFSYDVKMKEKGDIPEGYSVSREKKERFSLILESASTNQTSMYLCASRPSRETQYFGPGTRLLVL.

This clone was observed a handful of times. The V call is TRBV6-6, the J call TRBJ1-1, with D hard to call. The V gene's germline CDR1 is MNHNY and CDR2 SVGAGI (reference sequence). This CDR3 is 13 amino acids long. The V end was cut by 2 bases, the J end by 4 bases, with 8 bases between. The CDR3 coding sequence is TGTGCCAGCAGTTACGGGCAGTCCACTGAAGCTTTCTTT. Encoded protein: CASSYGQSTEAFF.